This TCR beta chain was identified during a study of T cells in Graves' hyperthyroidism and ophthalmopathy. The investigators amplified TCR beta CDR3 regions from RNA transcripts. First-round RT-PCR targeting the TCR CDR3 was performed with the HTBI primer set. Using its own MiXCR run on the multiplex PCR reads, TCRdb lists one record per CDR3 protein. The sample holds about 350,000 distinct CDR3 sequences, about 13% seen once. In its sample, this clonotype was seen many times. The TCR originated in a woman in her thirties or forties with Graves' ophthalmopathy. What was sequenced was blood.

CDR3 bases: TGCAGTGCTCCTAGACCCACAGGGGATGAGACCCAGTACTTC. It specifies CSAPRPTGDETQYF. The genes are TRBV20-1 and TRBJ2-5; 7 bases map to TRBD1. J lost 5 bases, V lost 5 bases, and 11 bases had no gene match. Germline V gene sequence: CDR1 DFQATT, CDR2 SNEGSKA (reference sequence). This CDR3 has 14 residues.